The next 29 T cell receptor beta chains were all read from a single sample in a study of T cell repertoires in cytomegalovirus infection. In TCRdb, the reads were re-called with MiXCR into one record per CDR3 protein. In the table there are 830,000 or so distinct CDR3 sequences, 30% to 35% of which are singletons. These receptors are not linked to any known antigen. The source material was cultured CD8+ T cells from PBMCs, sampled from culture after CMV antigen stimulation. These receptors came from a human donor in good health (CMV status not recorded). Some clones in this sample may be carry-over from other donors' samples.

The chain has TRBV19 and TRBJ1-1; D unresolved. The CDR3 runs to 15 residues. Trimming left V 0 bases short and J 3 bases short, with 11 bases between. Looked up from germline, CDR1 is LNHDA and CDR2 is SQIVND (reference sequence). Here the CDR3 reads CASSIDGEKDTEAFF. CDR3 sequence (DNA): TGTGCCAGTAGTATAGATGGGGAAAAGGACACTGAAGCTTTCTTT.

The genes are TRBV5-8 and TRBJ1-5; D is undetermined. The CDR3 extends over 18 amino acids. V shed 0 bases and J shed 1 base, with 17 bases lying between them. In germline, CDR1 is SGHTS, CDR2 YDEGEE. CDR3 in amino acids: CASSLALRREGSNQPQHF. For the CDR3, the DNA is TGTGCCAGCAGCTTGGCATTACGGAGGGAAGGAAGCAATCAGCCCCAGCATTTT.

This clonotype was seen a handful of times. The V and J genes are TRBV14 and TRBJ1-5; 7 nucleotides agree with TRBD1. The CDR3 is 19 amino acids. V shed 9 bases and J 0 bases; nucleotides not matched to a gene: 20. Per the germline V gene, CDR1 is SGHDN and CDR2 is FVKESK. The CDR3 coding sequence is TGTGCCAGTGGCAACCTTCGACAGGGCAGTCCGTATAGCAATCAGCCCCAGCATTTT. This codes for CASGNLRQGSPYSNQPQHF.

This clonotype came up a few times. The rearrangement uses TRBV27 and TRBJ2-7; weak D call: TRBD2 (5 bases). This CDR3 contains 14 residues. CDR1 is MNHEY, CDR2 SMNVEV, per germline (reference sequence). The V gene lost 2 bases and the J gene lost 3 bases, with 11 bases spanning the gap. CDR3 protein: CASSLGYGVYEQYF. The CDR3 DNA follows: TGTGCCAGCAGTTTAGGATACGGGGTCTACGAGCAGTACTTC.

The chain combines TRBV6-5 with TRBJ2-3; maybe TRBD1 (6 bases). The germline CDR1 and CDR2 sequences are MNHEY and SVGAGI. V shed 6 bases and J shed 3 bases, with 16 bases lying between them. CDR3 length equals 15 residues. CDR3 sequence (DNA): TGTGCCAGCAGCCTCACAGGGTTTCGGACAGATACGCAGTATTTT. This translates into CASSLTGFRTDTQYF.

The gene calls are TRBV6-5 and TRBJ2-1, with a weak D call TRBD1 (5 bases). The CDR3 loop spans 15 amino acids. The V and J ends lost 4 bases and 0 bases respectively, with 10 bases between them. Germline loops: CDR1 MNHEY, CDR2 SVGAGI. Written as DNA, the CDR3 is TGTGCCAGCAGTTTCGACAGTAACTCCTACAATGAGCAGTTCTTC. This translates into CASSFDSNSYNEQFF.

The V and J genes are TRBV10-1 and TRBJ2-1; 11 nucleotides match TRBD2. The CDR3 loop spans 18 amino acids. CDR1 and CDR2 (germline): WNHNN, SYGVQD (reference sequence). V lost 2 bases and J lost 0; bases outside the gene matches: 6. The CDR3 protein is CASSERLAGSSSYNEQFF. The CDR3 region has the DNA TGCGCCAGCAGTGAGAGACTAGCGGGGTCCAGCTCCTACAATGAGCAGTTCTTC.

This chain joins TRBV7-8 and TRBJ1-2, with 7 nucleotides matching TRBD1. CDR1 and CDR2 (germline): SGHVS, FQNEAQ. V dropped 1 base and J dropped 5; count of bases not matched to a gene: 10. The length of the CDR3 is 16 residues. The CDR3 bases are TGTGCCAGCAGCTTAGGGGCACAGGGGTATGTTTATGGCTACACCTTC. Its translation: CASSLGAQGYVYGYTF.

This clonotype was recorded only once. A single base separates this from a much larger clone, so it may be a read error. The chain links TRBV11-3 to TRBJ2-5; perhaps TRBD1 as D (5 bases). The V gene's germline CDR1 is SGHNT and CDR2 YENEEA. The CDR3 sequence is 12 residues long. Here the CDR3 DNA reads TGTGCCAGCATACTTGGACAAGAGACCAAGTACTTC. It is translated as CASILGQETKYF.

This chain connects TRBV6-2 or TRBV6-3 to TRBJ2-2; D is uncertain. The germline V gene has CDR1 MNHEY and CDR2 SVGEGT. This CDR3 has 12 residues. Trimming pared 11 bases from V and 6 bases from J, leaving 13 bases between. The CDR3: CACGITAGELFF. Written as DNA, the CDR3 is TGTGCCTGTGGAATCACAGCCGGGGAGCTGTTTTTT.

The chain couples TRBV28 to TRBJ2-1; TRBD2 is a possible D gene (6 bases). This CDR3 has 16 residues. Germline V gene sequence: CDR1 MDHEN, CDR2 SYDVKM. Trimming took off 5 bases at V and 4 bases at J, with 18 bases between the two ends. CDR3 amino acids: CASSRTWVAGYNEQFF. CDR3 nucleotide sequence: TGTGCCAGCAGTCGGACCTGGGTTGCGGGGTACAATGAGCAGTTCTTC.

This clonotype was detected ten times or more. This sequence joins TRBV27 and TRBJ2-5; TRBD1 agrees at 7 bases. Germline CDR1 is MNHEY and CDR2 is SMNVEV (reference sequence). This CDR3 is built from 16 residues. V lost 2 bases, J lost 5 bases, and 11 bases stayed unmatched. Here the CDR3 DNA reads TGTGCCAGCAGTTTAGGGAACAGGGGCTTAGCGGAGACCCAGTACTTC. It codes for CASSLGNRGLAETQYF.

The chain recombines TRBV7-9 with TRBJ2-1; 15 bases map to TRBD2. The CDR3 runs 17 residues. Germline V gives CDR1 SEHNR, CDR2 FQNEAQ (reference sequence). The ends lost 5 bases at V and 8 bases at J; junction bases unmatched: 10. This chain's CDR3 is CASSPGLAGGSLDEQFF. CDR3 DNA: TGTGCCAGCAGCCCCGGACTAGCGGGGGGGTCCCTCGATGAGCAGTTCTTC. Variable domain in full (rest from reference TRBV7-9 and TRBJ2-1): DTGVSQNPRHKITKRGQNVTFRCDPISEHNRLYWYRQTLGQGPEFLTYFQNEAQLEKSRLLSDRFSAERPKGSFSTLEIQRTEQGDSAMYLCASSPGLAGGSLDEQFFGPGTRLTVL.

This clonotype was detected only a few times. V is TRBV27 and J is TRBJ2-2; D unresolved. Trimming pared 2 bases from V and 3 bases from J, leaving 7 bases between. The CDR3 runs to 14 residues. The germline CDR1 and CDR2 sequences are MNHEY and SMNVEV (reference sequence). The CDR3: CASSLRIYTGELFF. The DNA for the CDR3 is TGTGCCAGCAGTTTAAGGATTTACACCGGGGAGCTGTTTTTT.

This sequence joins TRBV4-1 and TRBJ1-6; D call uncertain. V shed 1 base and J shed 4 bases, with 14 bases lying between them. This CDR3 is 17 amino acids long. In germline, CDR1 is MGHRA, CDR2 YSYEKL. CDR3 nucleotides: TGCGCCAGCAGCCAAGGTCCCAGGAATATGTATAATTCACCCCTCCACTTT. Its translation: CASSQGPRNMYNSPLHF.

The genes are TRBV6-1 and TRBJ1-5; no clear D gene. The CDR3 has 15 amino acids. V was cut by 3 bases and J by 7 bases, with 16 bases left in between. CDR1 and CDR2 (germline): MNHNS, SASEGT. The CDR3 is CASSDSSLRRQPQHF. As DNA, the CDR3 is TGTGCCAGCAGTGATTCCTCACTGAGGAGGCAGCCCCAGCATTTT.

The rearrangement joins TRBV7-9 to TRBJ1-1; possible D gene TRBD1, 6 bases. Per germline, CDR1 SEHNR and CDR2 FQNEAQ (reference sequence). The CDR3 totals 12 residues. Trimming stripped 7 bases from V and 7 bases from J, with 13 bases between. CDR3 region: CASIPRTDEAFF. The DNA of the CDR3 is TGTGCCAGCATCCCAAGGACAGATGAAGCTTTCTTT.

This clonotype occurred a few times. This chain connects TRBV7-2 to TRBJ2-1; 11 nucleotides line up with TRBD1. Germline CDR1 is SGHTA and CDR2 is FQGNSA. The CDR3 has 15 amino acids. V was pared by 1 base and J by 8 bases, with 4 bases of the junction left unmatched. As DNA, the CDR3 is TGTGCCAGCAGCTTAGGGACAGGGGGCATCTATGAGCAGTTCTTC. As protein: CASSLGTGGIYEQFF.

There are a few counts of this clonotype. The CDR3 region has the DNA TGCGCCAGCAGCTTGGACTCTCCGGGCTCCGAGGTACACACCGGGGAGCTGTTTTTT. This codes for CASSLDSPGSEVHTGELFF. The chain links TRBV5-1 to TRBJ2-2; D gene unclear. Germline values: CDR1 SGHRS, CDR2 YFSETQ. Trimming stripped 0 bases from V and 3 bases from J, with 21 bases between. This CDR3 is 19 amino acids long.

V gene TRBV6-6 combines with J gene TRBJ2-1, with 9 bases that match TRBD1. The CDR3 spans 14 residues. CDR1 is MNHNY, CDR2 SVGAGI, per germline (reference sequence). V lost 6 bases and J lost 6; bases outside the gene matches: 6. The CDR3 nucleotides read TGTGCCAGCAGCGACAGGGGGGGAGTCAATGAGCAGTTCTTC. This sequence encodes CASSDRGGVNEQFF.

Note on this clonotype: One end of the junction is discordant with germline, which a read error may explain. This chain joins TRBV6-2 or TRBV6-3 and TRBJ1-5; no definite D call. CDR3 length equals 14 residues. Looked up from germline, CDR1 is MNHEY and CDR2 is SVGEGT. The CDR3 nucleotides are TGTGCCAGCACCCCCTGGGGAGGCGGTCAGCTCCAGCATTTT. Amino acid sequence: CASTPWGGGQLQHF.

The genes are TRBV4-1 and TRBJ2-7; 8 bases match TRBD2. Per germline, CDR1 MGHRA and CDR2 YSYEKL. The junction had 4 bases not matched to a gene; V was cut back by 0 bases and J by 6 bases. The CDR3 runs to 14 residues. CDR3 amino acids: CASSQEGTSSEQYF. CDR3 DNA: TGCGCCAGCAGCCAAGAGGGGACTAGTAGCGAGCAGTACTTC.

This clonotype occurred many times. In DNA form, the CDR3 reads TGTGCCAGCAGCTTTGATTCCGGACTACCTCAAGAGACCCAGTACTTC. Its translation: CASSFDSGLPQETQYF. The J gene is TRBJ2-5, the V gene TRBV7-8; the D gene is possibly TRBD2 (6 bases). Germline CDR1 is SGHVS and CDR2 is FQNEAQ. The V end was cut by 3 bases, the J end by 2 bases, with 16 bases between. CDR3 size: 16 residues.

In this sample, this clonotype turned up a few times. This chain connects TRBV27 to TRBJ2-1; maybe TRBD1 (6 bases). From germline, CDR1 is MNHEY and CDR2 SMNVEV (reference sequence). Trimming removed 2 bases at V and 5 bases at J, with 19 bases between. There are 17 residues in the CDR3. The CDR3 bases are TGTGCCAGCAGTTTAGTATGGACAGCGTGGGCGGACAATGAGCAGTTCTTC. Translating gives CASSLVWTAWADNEQFF.

This clonotype was found a few times. The CDR3 DNA reads TGTGCCAGCAGCTTAATGGCTAGCGGGGAAGAGACCCAGTACTTC. It is translated as CASSLMASGEETQYF. The chain recombines TRBV7-3 with TRBJ2-5; 9 bases fit TRBD2. J gave up 3 bases and V 1 base, and 3 bases lay outside the gene matches. Germline CDR1 SGHTA, CDR2 FQGTGA. The length of the CDR3 is 15 residues.

This chain joins TRBV28 and TRBJ2-3; D could derive from TRBD1 or TRBD2 (5 bases each). CDR1 and CDR2 from the germline V gene are MDHEN and SYDVKM. The CDR3 is 11 amino acids. V was pared by 6 bases and J by 9 bases, with 10 bases between. CDR3 sequence: CASRTRGTQYF. In DNA form, the CDR3 reads TGTGCCAGCAGAACTAGGGGCACGCAGTATTTT.

This chain uses TRBV5-1 with TRBJ1-2; D might be TRBD1 (6 bases). Germline values: CDR1 SGHRS, CDR2 YFSETQ. The ends were cut back, 3 bases at V and 1 base at J, with 22 bases in the middle. This CDR3 spans 18 amino acids. The CDR3 DNA follows: TGCGCCAGCAGCTACGACCGAATCCGGACAGCCAATAACTATGGCTACACCTTC. This codes for CASSYDRIRTANNYGYTF.

The chain uses TRBV7-9 and TRBJ1-2; D is perhaps TRBD1 (6 bases). The CDR3 has 15 amino acids. Between the trimmed V and J ends, which lost 5 bases and 6 bases, there was a span of 19 bases. Germline assignment: CDR1 SEHNR and CDR2 FQNEAQ (reference sequence). CDR3 sequence reads: CASSRISDRINGYTF. CDR3 DNA: TGTGCCAGCAGCCGTATCAGTGACAGGATAAATGGCTACACCTTC.

The chain links TRBV6-2 or TRBV6-3 to TRBJ2-1, with 11 bases fitting TRBD1. CDR3 length equals 12 residues. Germline V lookup: CDR1 MNHEY, CDR2 SVGEGT. J gave up 8 bases and V 6 bases, and 0 bases lay outside the gene matches. The CDR3 DNA is TGTGCCAGCAGGGACAGGGGGCATGAGCAGTTCTTC. Translated, it gives CASRDRGHEQFF.